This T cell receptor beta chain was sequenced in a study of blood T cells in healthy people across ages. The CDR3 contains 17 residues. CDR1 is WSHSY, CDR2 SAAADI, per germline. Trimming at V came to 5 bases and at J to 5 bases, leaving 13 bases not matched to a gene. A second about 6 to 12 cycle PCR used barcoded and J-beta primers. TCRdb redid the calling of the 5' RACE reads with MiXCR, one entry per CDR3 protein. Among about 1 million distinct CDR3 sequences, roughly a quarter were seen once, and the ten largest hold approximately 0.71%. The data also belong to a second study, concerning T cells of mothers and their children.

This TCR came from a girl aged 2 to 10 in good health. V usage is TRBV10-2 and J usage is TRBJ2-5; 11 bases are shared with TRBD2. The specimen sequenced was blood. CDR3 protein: CASSPTSGSRSVETQYF. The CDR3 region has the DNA TGCGCCAGCAGTCCCACTAGCGGGAGTAGATCTGTGGAGACCCAGTACTTC.